Each of the 9 T cell receptor beta chains below was sequenced from the same sample in a study of sequential checkpoint blockade in melanoma. Treatment: randomized to nivolumab then ipilimumab (arm A) or the reverse (arm B). The method was immunoSEQ multiplex PCR; TCRdb's version includes in-frame clones alone and lacks a portion of them. Of 10,000 or so clones in the sample, roughly 23% were seen once. The specimen was tumor tissue (inferred from file names), collected from a patient given nivolumab and ipilimumab in sequence. The origin of the receptors is a human donor with melanoma.

This clone was observed a few times. The V and J genes are TRBV6-8 and TRBJ2-2; D might be TRBD1 (5 bases). The CDR3 extends over 17 amino acids. Between the trimmed V and J ends, which lost 6 bases and 0 bases, there was a span of 17 bases. In germline, CDR1 is MNHGY, CDR2 SAAAGT. The chain's CDR3 is CASREGPQGANTGELFF. For the CDR3, the DNA is TGTGCCAGCAGGGAAGGGCCGCAGGGTGCGAACACCGGGGAGCTGTTTTTT.

In its sample, this clone was seen once. The chain combines TRBV18 with TRBJ2-1; 8 positions match TRBD2. The CDR3 loop spans 17 amino acids. Germline-derived CDR1 and CDR2 are KGHSH and LQKENI. V gave up 1 base and J gave up 6 bases; unmatched junction bases: 11. Here the CDR3 DNA reads TGTGCCAGCTCACCACGAACGGGGGGGGTCAAAGTCAATGAGCAGTTCTTC. It encodes CASSPRTGGVKVNEQFF.

A few counts support this clone. At one end the junction does not follow the germline gene, possibly because of a read error. The V gene is TRBV11-3, the J gene TRBJ2-3; the D is unclear. From germline, CDR1 is SGHNT and CDR2 YENEEA. This CDR3 contains 15 residues. CDR3 sequence reads: CASSQDPSSTDTQYF. The DNA for the CDR3 is TGTGCTAGCAGCCAGGACCCTTCTAGCACAGATACGCAGTATTTT.

This clone showed up just a few times. This rearrangement joins TRBV11-3 to TRBJ1-3; 8 nucleotides match TRBD1. The CDR3 length is 18 residues. Losses at the gene ends were 5 bases for V and 0 bases for J; bases not matched to a gene: 12. The germline V gene has CDR1 SGHNT and CDR2 YENEEA. Written as DNA, the CDR3 is TGTGCCAGCAGCCAGGGGACAGGTACGATCAACTCTGGAAACACCATATATTTT. Translation gives CASSQGTGTINSGNTIYF.

This clone has only a few counts. The chain employs TRBV6-8 and TRBJ1-2; 8 positions match TRBD1. CDR1 and CDR2 from the germline V gene are MNHGY and SAAAGT. V was clipped by 5 bases and J by 6 bases; unmatched bases: 5. The CDR3 spans 13 residues. The CDR3 nucleotides read TGTGCCAGCAGTAGAGACAGGGGTAATGGCTACACCTTC. Residues: CASSRDRGNGYTF.

V usage is TRBV28 and J usage is TRBJ1-1; tentative D call: TRBD1 (5 bases). The CDR3 extends over 17 amino acids. Trimming left V 3 bases short and J 0 bases short, with 17 bases between. Germline values: CDR1 MDHEN, CDR2 SYDVKM. In DNA, the CDR3 is TGTGCCAGCAGTTTGTCGACAGTGATGCTGTTGAACACTGAAGCTTTCTTT. Protein product: CASSLSTVMLLNTEAFF.

This clone has a single count. V is TRBV28 and J is TRBJ2-5, with 10 bases that match TRBD2. The germline gives CDR1 MDHEN, CDR2 SYDVKM. This CDR3 is built from 14 residues. J lost 5 bases, V lost 8 bases, and 8 bases had no gene match. Written as DNA, the CDR3 is TGTGCCAGCGGGCTAGCGGGGGAGGCTGAGACCCAGTACTTC. This encodes CASGLAGEAETQYF.

This clone is judged large. The CDR3 loop reads CASSSPGRTYGYTF. DNA of the CDR3: TGTGCCAGCAGCTCGCCGGGACGTACCTATGGCTACACCTTC. The chain recombines TRBV28 with TRBJ1-2, with a tentative D call TRBD1 (5 bases). V was clipped by 6 bases and J by 4 bases, with 15 bases between them. CDR1 is MDHEN and CDR2 is SYDVKM in the germline V gene. The CDR3 sequence is 14 residues long.

The chain recombines TRBV6-8 with TRBJ1-5; D is undetermined. In germline, CDR1 is MNHGY, CDR2 SAAAGT. Trimming stripped 2 bases from V and 5 bases from J, with 16 bases between. CDR3 length: 16 residues. CDR3 sequence (DNA): TGTGCCAGCAGTTACATAACCACGGGGTATTATCAGCCCCAGCATTTT. As protein: CASSYITTGYYQPQHF.